Presented here are 2 T cell receptor beta chains from one specimen sequenced in a study of CD8 T cells in ankylosing spondylitis. TCRdb analysed the 5' RACE reads with MiXCR anew, one entry per CDR3 protein. The data contain about 240,000 distinct CDR3 sequences, 8% to 9.5% of them seen just once; the ten biggest clones take up approximately 7%. Input material: blood, either unsorted or a sorted T cell fraction (not recorded which). Source of these receptors: a male donor with ankylosing spondylitis or in good health (not recorded which).

This clonotype was observed many times. V is TRBV10-3 and J is TRBJ2-7, with D possibly being TRBD1 (6 bases). Germline V lookup: CDR1 ENHRY, CDR2 SYGVKD. This CDR3 region has 15 residues. Trimming left V 0 bases short and J 4 bases short, with 13 bases between. CDR3 DNA: TGTGCCATCAGTGAGTCCGGCCAGGGGCATTACGAGCAGTACTTC. Translating it yields CAISESGQGHYEQYF.

This clonotype showed up many times. The chain joins TRBV19 to TRBJ1-5; 7 bases align to TRBD1. Germline V gene lookup returns CDR1 LNHDA and CDR2 SQIVND (reference sequence). This CDR3 spans 16 amino acids. Unmatched junction bases numbered 9, after V lost 4 bases and J lost 3 bases. The CDR3 coding sequence is TGTGCCAGTAGTACCACCTGGACAGGCCTCAATCAGCCCCAGCATTTT. It is translated as CASSTTWTGLNQPQHF.